A single TCR beta chain is shown here with its context. Its target is unknown. The same CDR3 arises from other DNA sequences in this sample as well. The CDR3 runs to 14 residues. V was trimmed by 0 bases and J by 1 base, leaving 7 bases between them. Germline CDR1 and CDR2: SGDLS and YYNGEE. This entry is derived from a study of beta chain features in type 1 diabetes. Findings and caveats of the study: Fewer junction insertions and more nucleotide deletions appeared in type 1 diabetes patients. Among patients with Type 1 diabetes, TCRB CDR3s were moderately but significantly shorter in every one of the four CD4+ subsets.

Of the isolated RNA, all was reverse transcribed, and so the sequenced material was expressed TCRB transcripts. Profiled with immunoSEQ multiplex PCR; TCRdb holds only in-frame clones, not every one. The sample lists 600,000 or so clones; around an eighth were seen once. The TCR sequence derives from a man aged 25-45 years with type 1 diabetes. This chain connects TRBV9 to TRBJ1-1; unclear D gene. Sequences were obtained from naive CD4+ T cells from blood. The CDR3: CASSVGAKNTEAFF. Written as DNA, the CDR3 is TGTGCCAGCAGCGTAGGGGCTAAGAACACTGAAGCTTTCTTT.